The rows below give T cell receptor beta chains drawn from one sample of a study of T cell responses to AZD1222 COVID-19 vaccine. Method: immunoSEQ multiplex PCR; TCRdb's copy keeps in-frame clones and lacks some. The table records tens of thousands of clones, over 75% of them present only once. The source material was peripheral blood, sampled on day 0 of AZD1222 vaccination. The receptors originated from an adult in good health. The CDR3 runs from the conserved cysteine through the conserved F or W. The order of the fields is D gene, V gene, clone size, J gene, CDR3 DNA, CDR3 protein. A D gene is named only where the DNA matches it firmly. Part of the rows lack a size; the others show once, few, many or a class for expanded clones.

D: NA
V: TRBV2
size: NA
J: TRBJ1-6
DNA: TGTGCCAGCAGTGAAGATGGGGGACCAGGTTCACCCCTCCACTTT
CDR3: CASSEDGGPGSPLHF

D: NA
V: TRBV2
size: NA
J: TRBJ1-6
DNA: TGTGCCAGCAGGGGAACGGGGGGGCATTCACCCCTCCACTTT
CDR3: CASRGTGGHSPLHF

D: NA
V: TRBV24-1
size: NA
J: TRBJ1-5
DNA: TGTGCCACCAGTGATTCCCTTTCCGGGACCTCAGGGGATCAGCCCCAGCATTTT
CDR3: CATSDSLSGTSGDQPQHF

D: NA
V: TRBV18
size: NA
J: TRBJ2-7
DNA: TGTGCCAGCTCACCGACCGGGACACGGGGCGAGCAGTACTTC
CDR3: CASSPTGTRGEQYF

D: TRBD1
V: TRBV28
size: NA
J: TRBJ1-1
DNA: TGTGCCAGCAGTTTATGGCAGGGGGGGCACACTGAAGCTTTCTTT
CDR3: CASSLWQGGHTEAFF

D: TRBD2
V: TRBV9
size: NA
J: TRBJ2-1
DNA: TGTGCCAGCAGCGTAAGGTCTAGCGGGAGCACCTACAATGAGCAGTTCTTC
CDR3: CASSVRSSGSTYNEQFF

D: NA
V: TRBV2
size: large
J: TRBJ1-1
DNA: TGTGCCAGCAGTGAAGCGGGTCAGGGTTATACTGAAGCTTTCTTT
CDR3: CASSEAGQGYTEAFF

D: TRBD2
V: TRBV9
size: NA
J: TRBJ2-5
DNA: TGTGCCAGCAGCTCTTCGGGGGGCCAAGAGACCCAGTACTTC
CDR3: CASSSSGGQETQYF

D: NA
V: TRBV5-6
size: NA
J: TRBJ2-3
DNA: TGTGCCAGCAGCTTATTTACCTCGGGGTCAGATACGCAGTATTTT
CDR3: CASSLFTSGSDTQYF

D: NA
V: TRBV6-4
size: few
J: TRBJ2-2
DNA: TGTGCCAGCAGGACAACCCCAGAGTTAGGGGAGCTGTTTTTT
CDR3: CASRTTPELGELFF

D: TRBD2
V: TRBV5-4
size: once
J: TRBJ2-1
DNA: TGTGCCAGCAGCCTCGGGGGACCCGGGAGCGGGACCGAGCAGTTCTTC
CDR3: CASSLGGPGSGTEQFF

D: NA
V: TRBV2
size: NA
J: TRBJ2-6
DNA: TGTGCCAGCAGTGGGGGGGAAACCTCTGGGGCCAACGTCCTGACTTTC
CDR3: CASSGGETSGANVLTF

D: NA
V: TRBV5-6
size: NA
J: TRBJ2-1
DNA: TGTGCCAGCAGCTTGAATACTTACAATGAGCAGTTCTTC
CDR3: CASSLNTYNEQFF

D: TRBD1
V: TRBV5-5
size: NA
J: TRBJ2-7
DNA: TGTGCCAGCAGCTTAGGGACAGGGGCCTACGAGCAGTACTTC
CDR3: CASSLGTGAYEQYF

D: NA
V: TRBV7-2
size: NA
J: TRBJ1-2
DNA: TGTGCCAGCAGCTTAGCAGTTCCGGAGGACTACACCTTC
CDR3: CASSLAVPEDYTF

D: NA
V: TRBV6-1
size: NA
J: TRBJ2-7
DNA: TGTGCCAGCAGTGAAGGACACGGGGGTTTCTACGAGCAGTACTTC
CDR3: CASSEGHGGFYEQYF

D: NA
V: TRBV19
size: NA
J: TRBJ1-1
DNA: TGTGCCAGTAGTATCTCCCGGGCAGAAAACACTGAAGCTTTCTTT
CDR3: CASSISRAENTEAFF

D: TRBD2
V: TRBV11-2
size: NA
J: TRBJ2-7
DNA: TGTGCCAGCAGCTTCCCGGGACTAGGGTCCTACGAGCAGTACTTC
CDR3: CASSFPGLGSYEQYF

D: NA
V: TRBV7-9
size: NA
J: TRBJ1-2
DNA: TGTGCCAGCAGCTTGGGGGATTATGGCTACACCTTC
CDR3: CASSLGDYGYTF

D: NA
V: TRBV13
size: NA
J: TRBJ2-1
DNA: TGTGCCACCCTTTGGGTTGGAGGTTGGGCTAGGAGGAGGGATGAGCAGTTCTTC
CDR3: CATLWVGGWARRRDEQFF

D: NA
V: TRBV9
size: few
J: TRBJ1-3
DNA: TGTGCCAGCAGCGCCGCAACGGGGGGAGCGGACACCATATATTTT
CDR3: CASSAATGGADTIYF

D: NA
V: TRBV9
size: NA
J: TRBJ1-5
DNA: TGTGCCAGCAGCGCTGGGGGAGGGCGGGGCCAGCCCCAGCATTTT
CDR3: CASSAGGGRGQPQHF

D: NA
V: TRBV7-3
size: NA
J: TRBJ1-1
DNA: TGTGCCAGCAGCTTAATACAGGGTGCTGAAGCTTTCTTT
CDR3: CASSLIQGAEAFF

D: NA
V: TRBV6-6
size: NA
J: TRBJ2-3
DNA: TGTGCCAGCAGAATAACTAGCACAGATACGCAGTATTTT
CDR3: CASRITSTDTQYF

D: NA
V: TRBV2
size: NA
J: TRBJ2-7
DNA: TGTGCCAGCAGTGAAGCGGCAAGAGGGGAGCAGTACTTC
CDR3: CASSEAARGEQYF

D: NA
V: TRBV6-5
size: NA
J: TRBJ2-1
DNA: TGTGCCAGCAGACGGGACGGAAGCTCCTACAATGAGCAGTTCTTC
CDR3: CASRRDGSSYNEQFF

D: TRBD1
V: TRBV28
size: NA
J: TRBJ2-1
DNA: TGTGCCAGCAGTTTAGAGGACAGGGCCTACAATGAGCAGTTCTTC
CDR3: CASSLEDRAYNEQFF

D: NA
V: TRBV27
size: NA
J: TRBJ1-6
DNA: TGTGCCAGCAGATTCACCACGGGTCTCTTCCACTTT
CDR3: CASRFTTGLFHF

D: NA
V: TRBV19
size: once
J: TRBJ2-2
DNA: TGTGCCAGTAGTATAAATAGGGGGGCCGGCGGGGAGCTGTTTTTT
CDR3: CASSINRGAGGELFF

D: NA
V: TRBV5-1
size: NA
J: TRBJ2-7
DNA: TGCGCCAGCAGCTTTTTACGCCCCCCCAACGGCGAGCAGTACTTC
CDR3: CASSFLRPPNGEQYF

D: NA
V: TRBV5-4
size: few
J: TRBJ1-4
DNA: TGTGCCAGCAGCGCCTGGATGGCAACTAATGAAAAACTGTTTTTT
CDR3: CASSAWMATNEKLFF

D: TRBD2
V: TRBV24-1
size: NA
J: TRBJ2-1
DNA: TGTGCCACCAGTGACCGAGCGGGGGGGATGAATGAGCAGTTCTTC
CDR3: CATSDRAGGMNEQFF

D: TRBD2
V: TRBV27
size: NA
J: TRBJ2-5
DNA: TGTGCCAGCAGTTTGCTTGGGGGGGAAGAGACCCAGTACTTC
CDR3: CASSLLGGEETQYF

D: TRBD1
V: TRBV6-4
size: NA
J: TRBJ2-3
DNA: TGTGCCAGCAGTGAGGGTGAGACAGGGGGCACAGATACGCAGTATTTT
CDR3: CASSEGETGGTDTQYF